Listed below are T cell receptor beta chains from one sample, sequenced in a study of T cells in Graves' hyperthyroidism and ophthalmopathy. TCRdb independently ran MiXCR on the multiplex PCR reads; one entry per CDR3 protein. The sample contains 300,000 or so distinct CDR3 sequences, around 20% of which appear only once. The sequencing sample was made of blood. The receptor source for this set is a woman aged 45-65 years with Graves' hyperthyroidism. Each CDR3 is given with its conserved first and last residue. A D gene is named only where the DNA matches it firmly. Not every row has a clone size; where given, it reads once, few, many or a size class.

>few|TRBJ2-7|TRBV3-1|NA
CASSQDFTGTRYEQYF
TGTGCCAGCAGCCAAGATTTTACAGGGACCCGCTACGAGCAGTACTTC
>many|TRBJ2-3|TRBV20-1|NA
CSEGQGTDTQYF
TGCAGTGAGGGGCAGGGCACAGATACGCAGTATTTT
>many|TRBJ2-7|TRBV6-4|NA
CASSGRDGPYEQYF
TGTGCCAGCAGTGGCCGGGACGGGCCCTACGAGCAGTACTTC
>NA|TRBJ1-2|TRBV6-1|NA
CASRRDFSFNYGYTF
TGTGCCAGCAGGCGAGATTTTTCTTTTAACTATGGCTACACCTTC
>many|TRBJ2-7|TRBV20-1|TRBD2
CSASRASGVYEQYF
TGCAGTGCTAGTAGGGCTAGCGGAGTCTACGAGCAGTACTTC
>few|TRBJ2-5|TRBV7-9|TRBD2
CASSSNSGSAETQYF
TGTGCCAGCAGCTCCAATAGCGGGAGTGCGGAGACCCAGTACTTC
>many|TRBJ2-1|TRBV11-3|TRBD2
CASSLEVAGEQFF
TGTGCCAGCAGCTTAGAGGTAGCGGGAGAGCAGTTCTTC
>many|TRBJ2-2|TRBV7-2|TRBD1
CASRPPGQGFTGELFF
TGTGCCAGCAGACCTCCGGGACAGGGCTTTACCGGGGAGCTGTTTTTT
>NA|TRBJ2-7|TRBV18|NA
CASSPQGRPYEQYF
TGTGCCAGCTCACCACAGGGAAGACCCTACGAGCAATACTTC
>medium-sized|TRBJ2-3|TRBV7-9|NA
CASSRTDTQYF
TGTGCCAGCAGCCGGACTGATACGCAGTATTTT
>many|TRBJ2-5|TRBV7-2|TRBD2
CASSQLAGGPKTQYF
TGTGCCAGCAGTCAACTAGCGGGGGGGCCGAAGACCCAGTACTTC
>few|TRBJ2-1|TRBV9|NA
CASSPQGGNNEQFF
TGTGCCAGCAGCCCCCAAGGCGGGAACAATGAGCAGTTCTTC
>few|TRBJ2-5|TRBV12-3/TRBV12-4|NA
CASSLARVWGAVETQYF
TGTGCCAGCAGTTTAGCGCGGGTTTGGGGGGCTGTCGAGACCCAGTACTTC
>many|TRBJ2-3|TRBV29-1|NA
CSATASSSTDTQYF
TGCAGCGCGACCGCTAGTTCTAGCACAGATACGCAGTATTTT
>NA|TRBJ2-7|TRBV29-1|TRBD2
CSANSGRGGEQYF
TGCAGCGCCAATAGCGGGAGAGGAGGCGAGCAGTACTTC
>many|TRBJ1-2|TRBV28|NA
CASGTGTSYGYTF
TGTGCCAGCGGGACGGGTACCTCCTATGGCTACACCTTC
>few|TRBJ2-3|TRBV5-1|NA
CSSSGGTGTDTQYF
TGCTCCAGCAGCGGGGGGACAGGGACAGATACGCAGTATTTT
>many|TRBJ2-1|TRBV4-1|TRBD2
CASSQGRLAGDNEQFF
TGCGCCAGCAGCCAAGGGAGACTAGCGGGAGACAATGAGCAGTTCTTC
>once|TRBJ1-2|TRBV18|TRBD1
CASSPPVQGARNYGYTF
TGTGCCAGCTCACCACCCGTCCAGGGGGCTAGAAACTATGGCTACACCTTC
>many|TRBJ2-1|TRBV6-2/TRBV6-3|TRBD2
CASRTLAGGNYNEQFF
TGTGCCAGCAGAACCCTAGCGGGAGGGAACTACAATGAGCAGTTCTTC
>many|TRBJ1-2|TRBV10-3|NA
CAISEKGYGSYGYTF
TGTGCCATCAGTGAGAAGGGGTATGGGAGCTATGGCTACACCTTC
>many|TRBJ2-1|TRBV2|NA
CASSEEGDSYNEQFF
TGTGCCAGCAGTGAAGAAGGGGACTCCTACAATGAGCAGTTCTTC
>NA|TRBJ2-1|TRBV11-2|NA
CASSRRLGEQFF
TGTGCCAGCAGCAGGAGGTTGGGGGAGCAGTTCTTC
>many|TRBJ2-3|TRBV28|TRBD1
CATSGTGFVDTQYF
TGTGCCACCTCCGGGACAGGGTTTGTGGATACGCAGTATTTT
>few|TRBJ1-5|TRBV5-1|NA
CASSPTAGGNQPQHF
TGCGCCAGCAGCCCGACCGCAGGGGGCAATCAGCCCCAGCATTTT
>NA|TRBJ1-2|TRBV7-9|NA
CASSPTGPDYGYTF
TGTGCCAGCAGCCCTACTGGACCGGACTATGGCTACACCTTC
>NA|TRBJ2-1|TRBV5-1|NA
CASSFPDFNEQFF
TGCGCCAGCAGCTTCCCGGACTTCAATGAGCAGTTCTTC
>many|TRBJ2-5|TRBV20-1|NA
CSAREGGGRETQYF
TGCAGTGCTAGAGAAGGTGGCGGGCGGGAGACCCAGTACTTC
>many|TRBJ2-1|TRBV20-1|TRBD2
CSARDRLAGGYNEQFF
TGCAGTGCTAGAGATAGGCTAGCGGGGGGGTACAATGAGCAGTTCTTC
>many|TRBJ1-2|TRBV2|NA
CASGTLPLYGYTF
TGTGCCAGCGGGACTCTCCCCCTCTATGGCTACACCTTC
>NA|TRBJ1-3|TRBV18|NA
CASSPLQGSSGNTIYF
TGTGCCAGCTCACCCCTACAGGGCTCCTCTGGAAACACCATATATTTT
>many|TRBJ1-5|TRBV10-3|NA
CAISESRRGYSNQPQHF
TGTGCCATCAGTGAGTCAAGGAGGGGGTATAGCAATCAGCCCCAGCATTTT
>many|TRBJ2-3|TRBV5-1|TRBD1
CASSLAGGSDTQYF
TGCGCCAGCAGCTTGGCAGGGGGCTCAGATACGCAGTATTTT
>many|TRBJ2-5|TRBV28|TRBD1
CASSFLSGQGGKTQYF
TGTGCCAGCAGTTTCCTCTCGGGACAGGGTGGAAAGACCCAGTACTTC
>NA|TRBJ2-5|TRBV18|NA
CASSGETRETQYF
TGTGCCAGCTCCGGGGAGACACGGGAGACCCAGTACTTC
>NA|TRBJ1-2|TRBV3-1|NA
CASSQNPRRTAYGYTF
TGTGCCAGCAGCCAAAATCCGCGTCGGACAGCATATGGCTACACCTTC
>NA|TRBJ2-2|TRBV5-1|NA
CASRAARPTGELFF
TGCGCCAGCAGGGCGGCCAGACCCACCGGGGAGCTGTTTTTT
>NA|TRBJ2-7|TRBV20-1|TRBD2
CSARDLRLAAYEQYF
TGCAGTGCTAGAGATCTCCGACTAGCGGCCTACGAGCAGTACTTC
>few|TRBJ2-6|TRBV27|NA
CASSLRVGGAPSGANVLTF
TGTGCCAGCAGTTTAAGGGTTGGAGGGGCCCCTTCTGGGGCCAACGTCCTGACTTTC
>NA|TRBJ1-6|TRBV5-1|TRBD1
CASSLDRGDSPLHF
TGCGCCAGCAGCTTGGACAGGGGAGATTCACCCCTCCACTTT
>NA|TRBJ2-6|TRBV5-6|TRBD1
CASMEAQGASGANVLTF
TGTGCCAGCATGGAGGCGCAGGGGGCGTCTGGGGCCAACGTCCTGACTTTC
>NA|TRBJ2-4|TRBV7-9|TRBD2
CASSPSATSLAGDLAKNIQYF
TGTGCCAGCAGCCCTAGTGCCACTTCACTAGCGGGAGATCTAGCCAAAAACATTCAGTACTTC
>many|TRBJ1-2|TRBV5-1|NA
CASSLAAGGADYGYTF
TGCGCCAGCAGCTTGGCCGCGGGGGGCGCGGACTATGGCTACACCTTC
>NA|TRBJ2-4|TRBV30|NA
CAWSVLGRGKNIQYF
TGTGCCTGGAGTGTACTTGGGAGGGGGAAAAACATTCAGTACTTC
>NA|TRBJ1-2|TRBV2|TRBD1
CASRTRTGQGGYTF
TGTGCCAGCAGGACCCGGACAGGCCAAGGGGGCTACACCTTC
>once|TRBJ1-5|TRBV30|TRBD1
CAWADRVGQPQHF
TGTGCCTGGGCCGACAGGGTTGGTCAGCCCCAGCATTTT
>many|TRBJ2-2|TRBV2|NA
CASRGARTGELFF
TGTGCCAGCAGGGGAGCCCGGACCGGGGAGCTGTTTTTT
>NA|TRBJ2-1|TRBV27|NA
CASSLGAFGVNEQFF
TGTGCCAGCAGTCTTGGGGCCTTCGGGGTAAATGAGCAGTTCTTC
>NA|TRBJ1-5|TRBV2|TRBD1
CACSGDRVGQPQHF
TGTGCCTGCAGCGGGGACAGGGTGGGACAGCCCCAGCATTTT
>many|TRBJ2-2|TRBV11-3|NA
CASSPSTRDTGELFF
TGTGCCAGCAGTCCCTCGACTCGAGACACCGGGGAGCTGTTTTTT
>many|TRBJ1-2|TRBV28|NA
CASSFRRRYGYTF
TGTGCCAGCAGTTTTCGACGGCGCTATGGCTACACCTTC